The 28 T cell receptor beta chains given below trace back to one sample, sequenced in a study of blood T cell repertoires in COVID-19. Method: immunoSEQ multiplex PCR; TCRdb's copy keeps in-frame clones and lacks some. The table includes roughly 310,000 clones, around nine tenths detected once. The sample comprised PBMCs or T cells enriched from blood (not recorded which). The receptors shown here come from a man between 60 and 75 years old who had recovered from COVID-19.

The genes are TRBV5-1 and TRBJ2-5, with D maybe TRBD1 (5 bases). This CDR3 comprises 14 residues. In germline, CDR1 is SGHRS, CDR2 YFSETQ. Trimming took off 2 bases at V and 3 bases at J, with 11 bases between the two ends. CDR3 sequence reads: CASSFSRVEETQYF. In DNA form, the CDR3 reads TGCGCCAGCAGCTTTTCCAGGGTGGAAGAGACCCAGTACTTC.

The rearrangement joins TRBV6-5 to TRBJ1-3, with a weak D call TRBD1 (5 bases). The germline V gene has CDR1 MNHEY and CDR2 SVGAGI. This CDR3 region has 15 residues. V was cut by 3 bases and J by 4 bases, with 13 bases left in between. The CDR3 region is CASSYRHKGGNTIYF. The DNA of the CDR3 is TGTGCCAGCAGTTATAGACACAAGGGGGGAAACACCATATATTTT.

The chain has TRBV20-1 and TRBJ2-5; 10 bases match TRBD2. V was pared by 3 bases and J by 5 bases, with 12 bases of the junction left unmatched. The CDR3 is 16 amino acids. Germline V gene lookup returns CDR1 DFQATT and CDR2 SNEGSKA (reference sequence). In nucleotides, the CDR3 is TGCAGTGCTAGTCCTAGCGGGGGCCTCGAGACGGAGACCCAGTACTTC. It specifies CSASPSGGLETETQYF.

The rearrangement uses TRBV19 and TRBJ2-1, with TRBD1 identical over 9 bases. This CDR3 is built from 14 residues. Trimming took 4 bases from V and 8 from J; bases not matched to a gene: 6. Germline V CDR1 and CDR2: LNHDA, SQIVND (reference sequence). Here the CDR3 reads CASSKDRGNYEQFF. CDR3 coding DNA: TGTGCCAGTAGTAAAGACAGGGGGAACTATGAGCAGTTCTTC.

This chain joins TRBV30 and TRBJ2-7; 7 nucleotides agree with TRBD2. Trimming at V came to 1 base and at J to 4 bases, leaving 13 bases not matched to a gene. The CDR3 spans 16 residues. Germline V gene sequence: CDR1 GTSNPN, CDR2 SVGIG (reference sequence). In DNA, the CDR3 is TGTGCCTGGAGTGCAATACTAGCGACGGGAGGATACGAGCAGTACTTC. Translated, it gives CAWSAILATGGYEQYF.

The V gene is TRBV5-6, the J gene TRBJ1-2; 7 bases fit TRBD1. This CDR3 contains 14 residues. Germline V gene sequence: CDR1 SGHDT, CDR2 YYEEEE. The J segment lost 4 bases and the V segment lost 2 bases, leaving 5 bases of the junction unmatched. CDR3 sequence (DNA): TGTGCCAGCAGCTTAGGGGGCTCTAGCTATGGCTACACCTTC. Its protein is CASSLGGSSYGYTF.

This chain links TRBV5-1 with TRBJ2-1, with 12 bases fitting TRBD2. V trimming: 0 bases; J trimming: 6 bases; junction bases outside the gene matches: 7. The germline CDR1 and CDR2 sequences are SGHRS and YFSETQ. This CDR3 comprises 17 residues. The CDR3 here is CASSLVAGLAGPNEQFF. The CDR3 DNA reads TGCGCCAGCAGCTTGGTGGCGGGACTAGCGGGCCCCAATGAGCAGTTCTTC.

The chain couples TRBV4-3 to TRBJ1-2; D perhaps matches TRBD1 (6 bases). Per germline, CDR1 LGHNA and CDR2 YSLEER. This CDR3 spans 16 amino acids. Trimming cost V 1 base and J 0 bases, with 12 bases left between them. For the CDR3, the DNA is TGCGCCAGCAGCCAAGGGGACACTGTAGCTAACTATGGCTACACCTTC. Encoded protein: CASSQGDTVANYGYTF.

This sequence joins TRBV4-3 and TRBJ1-4; 7 nucleotides match TRBD1. The trim removed 0 bases at V and 8 bases at J, leaving 12 bases unmatched. This CDR3 has 17 amino acids. In germline, CDR1 is LGHNA, CDR2 YSLEER. The CDR3 bases are TGCGCCAGCAGCCAAGACCCATGGGACAGTTGGGTGGAAAAACTGTTTTTT. Translating it yields CASSQDPWDSWVEKLFF.

The J gene is TRBJ1-6, the V gene TRBV27; 9 nucleotides match TRBD1. The germline V gene has CDR1 MNHEY and CDR2 SMNVEV (reference sequence). The CDR3 totals 16 residues. V shed 0 bases, J shed 13 bases, and the junction held 10 bases outside the gene matches. In DNA form, the CDR3 reads TGTGCCAGCAGTTTATCGGGGGTGGGACAGGGTTCCCCCCTCCACTTT. Protein: CASSLSGVGQGSPLHF.

The V and J genes are TRBV6-5 and TRBJ1-1; 9 bases are shared with TRBD1. V lost 4 bases and J lost 6; bases outside the gene matches: 6. The CDR3 has 14 amino acids. CDR1 and CDR2 (germline): MNHEY, SVGAGI. The CDR3 is CASSFYRGHSEAFF. The CDR3 coding sequence is TGTGCCAGCAGTTTTTACAGGGGGCATTCTGAAGCTTTCTTT.

This clone was seen a few times. CDR3 DNA: TGTGCCAGCAGCCAGCCTGGTACAGGGGTCAGTTCTGAGCAGTTCTTC. Protein product: CASSQPGTGVSSEQFF. The chain combines TRBV5-4 with TRBJ2-1, with TRBD1 matching over 7 bases. Germline CDR1 reads SGHNT; CDR2 reads YYREEE (reference sequence). The CDR3 consists of 16 residues. The V and J ends lost 4 bases and 9 bases, in that order; junction bases with no gene match: 16.

This sequence joins TRBV7-2 and TRBJ2-1; D is undetermined. The CDR3 is 17 amino acids. V was cut by 5 bases and J by 4 bases, with 21 bases left in between. CDR1 is SGHTA and CDR2 is FQGNSA in the germline V gene. The CDR3 spells CASSALRSTPRYNEQFF. In nucleotides, the CDR3 is TGTGCCAGCAGCGCCCTAAGGAGTACCCCGCGGTACAATGAGCAGTTCTTC.

This chain uses TRBV4-2 with TRBJ2-3, with D perhaps matching TRBD2 (5 bases). V was clipped by 3 bases and J by 0 bases, with 10 bases between them. Germline V gene lookup returns CDR1 LGHNA and CDR2 YNFKEQ. The CDR3 is 15 amino acids. CDR3 sequence: CASSHGGPSTDTQYF. The DNA for the CDR3 is TGTGCCAGCAGCCACGGAGGTCCTAGCACAGATACGCAGTATTTT.

V and J are TRBV5-4 and TRBJ2-7, with 13 bases fitting TRBD2. J lost 9 bases, V lost 3 bases, and 3 bases had no gene match. Germline loops: CDR1 SGHNT, CDR2 YYREEE (reference sequence). The CDR3 covers 13 residues. The CDR3 sequence is CASSSGLAGRQYF. The CDR3 region has the DNA TGTGCCAGCAGCTCGGGACTAGCGGGGAGGCAGTACTTC.

The genes are TRBV6-5 and TRBJ2-7, with D possibly matching TRBD1 (5 bases). Germline CDR1 reads MNHEY; CDR2 reads SVGAGI. Trimming took 8 bases from V and 4 from J, leaving 12 bases between them. CDR3 length: 12 residues. CDR3 amino acids: CASLGDPYEQYF. Written as DNA, the CDR3 is TGTGCCAGCCTAGGGGATCCTTACGAGCAGTACTTC.

J is TRBJ2-3 and V is TRBV12-3 or TRBV12-4; D is uncertain. V was cut by 3 bases and J by 3 bases, with 7 bases left in between. The CDR3 spans 13 residues. CDR3 residues: CASSFGYTDTQYF. The CDR3 region has the DNA TGTGCCAGCAGTTTCGGGTATACAGATACGCAGTATTTT.

This chain links TRBV6-5 with TRBJ1-1; 9 bases map to TRBD1. Germline CDR1 is MNHEY and CDR2 is SVGAGI. The CDR3 totals 14 residues. Trimming at V came to 4 bases and at J to 4 bases, leaving 4 bases not matched to a gene. The CDR3 reads CASSSGQGSTEAFF. The CDR3 DNA follows: TGTGCCAGCAGTTCCGGACAGGGGAGCACTGAAGCTTTCTTT.

V gene TRBV7-6 combines with J gene TRBJ1-6, with D perhaps matching TRBD1 (5 bases). The CDR3 loop spans 15 amino acids. Trimming shortened V by 1 base and J by 9 bases, and 13 bases separated the two germline ends. CDR1 is SGHVS and CDR2 is FNYEAQ in the germline V gene. Here the CDR3 DNA reads TGTGCCAGCAGCTTAGGCGGAGGGGCTGGTTCACCCCTCCACTTT. Translating it yields CASSLGGGAGSPLHF.

The V gene is TRBV11-3, the J gene TRBJ2-7; 7 bases match TRBD1. There are 14 residues in the CDR3. The ends lost 0 bases at V and 4 bases at J; junction bases unmatched: 3. Germline V gives CDR1 SGHNT, CDR2 YENEEA. CDR3 in amino acids: CASSLEIRGYEQYF. The CDR3 region has the DNA TGTGCCAGCAGCTTAGAAATCAGGGGGTACGAGCAGTACTTC. The full variable domain, its missing parts supplied by reference TRBV11-3 and TRBJ2-7, is EAGVVQSPRYKIIEKKQPVAFWCNPISGHNTLYWYLQNLGQGPELLIRYENEEAVDDSQLPKDRFSAERLKGVDSTLKIQPAELGDSAVYLCASSLEIRGYEQYFGPGTRLTVT.

The chain recombines TRBV5-1 with TRBJ2-7; D remains ambiguous. The V end was cut by 1 base, the J end by 7 bases, with 15 bases between. There are 14 residues in the CDR3. Germline V CDR1 and CDR2: SGHRS, YFSETQ. The CDR3: CASSLTSSPSEQYF. As DNA, the CDR3 is TGCGCCAGCAGCTTGACCTCCAGTCCAAGTGAGCAGTACTTC.

The CDR3: CASSLGGTPQHF. CDR3 nucleotides: TGTGCCAGCAGCTTAGGAGGGACACCCCAGCATTTT. The chain carries TRBV7-9 and TRBJ1-5, with TRBD1 as a possible D gene (6 bases). V lost 1 base and J 10 bases, leaving 8 bases between the germline ends. This CDR3 spans 12 amino acids. The germline gives CDR1 SEHNR, CDR2 FQNEAQ (reference sequence).

This rearrangement joins TRBV5-1 to TRBJ1-1; D uncertain. The CDR3 is 14 residues long. Trimming stripped 1 base from V and 2 bases from J, with 9 bases between. Germline-derived CDR1 and CDR2 are SGHRS and YFSETQ. The CDR3 nucleotides read TGCGCCAGCAGCTTGAGTGGCAGAAACACTGAAGCTTTCTTT. As protein: CASSLSGRNTEAFF.

This chain uses TRBV30 with TRBJ1-5; 12 bases line up with TRBD1. V was pared by 2 bases and J by 6 bases, with 5 bases of the junction left unmatched. The germline V gene has CDR1 GTSNPN and CDR2 SVGIG (reference sequence). This CDR3 comprises 15 residues. Here the CDR3 DNA reads TGTGCCTGGAGTCCCGGGACAGGGGGCTTTCAGCCCCAGCATTTT. Translation: CAWSPGTGGFQPQHF.

The chain carries TRBV14 and TRBJ2-7, with 11 bases matching TRBD2. This CDR3 is built from 16 residues. Germline V gene sequence: CDR1 SGHDN, CDR2 FVKESK. The junction had 10 bases not matched to a gene; V was cut back by 2 bases and J by 7 bases. This CDR3 is CASSQTPGLADLEQYF. As DNA, the CDR3 is TGTGCCAGCAGCCAAACCCCGGGACTAGCGGACTTGGAGCAGTACTTC.

The chain employs TRBV7-3 and TRBJ2-1, with D unclear. The CDR3 runs to 12 residues. V dropped 5 bases and J dropped 6 bases, with 8 bases sitting between them. Germline-derived CDR1 and CDR2 are SGHTA and FQGTGA. The CDR3 nucleotides read TGTGCCAGCAGCCCAGACTCCAATGAGCAGTTCTTC. Its protein product is CASSPDSNEQFF.

Points on this clone: Additional DNA sequences in this sample encode the identical CDR3. The chain uses TRBV5-5 and TRBJ2-2; 13 nucleotides match TRBD2. The CDR3 runs 18 residues. Germline lookup yields CDR1 SGHKS and CDR2 YYEKEE (reference sequence). The V segment lost 0 bases and the J segment 0 bases; nucleotides outside the gene matches: 2. DNA of the CDR3: TGTGCCAGCAGCTTGGGACTAGCGGGAGGCCCGAACACCGGGGAGCTGTTTTTT. Translated, it gives CASSLGLAGGPNTGELFF.

This clone appeared a few times. The chain couples TRBV30 to TRBJ2-1, with 13 bases fitting TRBD2. The CDR3 is 19 residues long. CDR1 and CDR2 from the germline V gene are GTSNPN and SVGIG (reference sequence). With 2 bases clipped from V and 2 bases from J, the junction kept 12 bases outside the gene matches. The CDR3 is CAWSPSGTSGRVAYNEQFF. The CDR3 nucleotides read TGTGCCTGGAGTCCATCCGGAACTAGCGGGAGGGTGGCCTACAATGAGCAGTTCTTC.